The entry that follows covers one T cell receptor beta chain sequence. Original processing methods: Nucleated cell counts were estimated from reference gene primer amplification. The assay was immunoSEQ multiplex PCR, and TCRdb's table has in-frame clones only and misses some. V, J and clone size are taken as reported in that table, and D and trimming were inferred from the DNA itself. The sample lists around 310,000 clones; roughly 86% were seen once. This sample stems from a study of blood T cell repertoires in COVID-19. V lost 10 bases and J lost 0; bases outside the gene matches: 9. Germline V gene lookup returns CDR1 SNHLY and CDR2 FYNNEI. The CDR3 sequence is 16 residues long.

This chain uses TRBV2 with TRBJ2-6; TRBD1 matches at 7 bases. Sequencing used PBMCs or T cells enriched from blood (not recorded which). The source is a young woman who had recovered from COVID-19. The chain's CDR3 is CAISRDRSSGANVLTF. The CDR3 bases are TGTGCCATTTCAAGGGACAGAAGCTCTGGGGCCAACGTCCTGACTTTC.